These 20 T cell receptor beta chains share one sample of origin, sequenced in a study of blood T cell repertoires in COVID-19. Clones were sequenced by immunoSEQ multiplex PCR, and TCRdb holds only the in-frame ones, with some missing. The sample records around 180,000 clones, roughly 80% being singletons. Sequenced: PBMCs or T cells enriched from blood (not recorded which). These receptors were obtained from a man aged 45 to 65 who had recovered from COVID-19.

V usage is TRBV7-6 and J usage is TRBJ1-6; D ambiguous. Germline CDR1 is SGHVS and CDR2 is FNYEAQ. V gave up 4 bases and J gave up 9 bases, with 16 bases separating them. The CDR3 totals 15 residues. The CDR3 here is CASSSQLGGGSPLHF. The DNA of the CDR3 is TGTGCCAGCAGCTCCCAGTTGGGAGGAGGTTCACCCCTCCACTTT.

This chain joins TRBV7-9 and TRBJ1-4, with D unclear. The CDR3 sequence is 15 residues long. CDR1 and CDR2 (germline): SEHNR, FQNEAQ (reference sequence). V shed 5 bases and J shed 5 bases, with 15 bases lying between them. The CDR3 bases are TGTGCCAGCAGCCCCGGCCTAGCCGAAAATGAAAAACTGTTTTTT. Protein product: CASSPGLAENEKLFF.

This clone turned up a few times. The chain links TRBV3-1 (or the pseudogene TRBV3-2) to TRBJ1-2; D is perhaps TRBD1 (6 bases). V gave up 4 bases and J gave up 3 bases, with 9 bases separating them. Germline loops: CDR1 LGHDT, CDR2 YNNKEL (reference sequence). This CDR3 comprises 13 residues. CDR3: CASSPDSYYGYTF. CDR3 DNA: TGTGCCAGCAGCCCGGACAGCTACTATGGCTACACCTTC.

This clone was observed a handful of times. The J gene is TRBJ2-2, the V gene TRBV5-1; TRBD2 matches 15 bases. This CDR3 spans 18 amino acids. CDR1 is SGHRS and CDR2 is YFSETQ in the germline V gene. V shed 2 bases, J shed 4 bases, and the junction held 6 bases outside the gene matches. The CDR3 DNA is TGCGCCAGCAGCTTCGGACTAGCGGGGGGGCCGGGCACCGGGGAGCTGTTTTTT. Encoded protein: CASSFGLAGGPGTGELFF.

This clone turned up a few times. V usage is TRBV5-1 and J usage is TRBJ1-2; 7 bases agree with TRBD1. V shed 1 base and J 8 bases; nucleotides not matched to a gene: 11. The length of the CDR3 is 15 residues. Germline V gives CDR1 SGHRS, CDR2 YFSETQ. CDR3 residues: CASSLNPGQVGGYTF. The CDR3 coding sequence is TGCGCCAGCAGCTTGAACCCCGGACAGGTTGGGGGCTACACCTTC.

This sequence joins TRBV9 and TRBJ1-2, with no clear D. V lost 1 base and J lost 4, with 14 bases in between. The CDR3 has 15 amino acids. Germline V gene data show CDR1 as SGDLS and CDR2 as YYNGEE. CDR3 in DNA: TGTGCCAGCAGCGTAAGCTCCCAGACAATCTATGGCTACACCTTC. This codes for CASSVSSQTIYGYTF.

This chain uses TRBV30 with TRBJ1-2; tentatively, D is TRBD1 (6 bases). Germline V gene lookup returns CDR1 GTSNPN and CDR2 SVGIG (reference sequence). With 2 bases removed from V and 14 bases from J, the gap between germline ends came to 18 bases. This CDR3 has 12 amino acids. The CDR3 nucleotides read TGTGCCTGGAGTTCTCCTCCAGGGGTAAGGACCTTC. This codes for CAWSSPPGVRTF.

The chain couples TRBV6-4 to TRBJ1-2, with no clear D. This CDR3 comprises 15 residues. Germline V gene sequence: CDR1 MRHNA, CDR2 SNTAGT. V was shortened by 0 bases and J by 4 bases, with 12 bases between the two germline ends. The CDR3 region has the DNA TGTGCCAGCAGTGACTCGAAGTCCGGGGTCTATGGCTACACCTTC. It encodes CASSDSKSGVYGYTF.

V usage is TRBV10-1 and J usage is TRBJ2-3; D perhaps matches TRBD1 (6 bases). V was cut by 5 bases and J by 4 bases, with 10 bases left in between. Germline values: CDR1 WNHNN, CDR2 SYGVQD (reference sequence). The CDR3 extends over 13 amino acids. The CDR3 DNA sequence: TGCGCCAGCAGTTGGGGGCTCGCAGATACGCAGTATTTT. This gives the protein CASSWGLADTQYF.

The chain couples TRBV19 to TRBJ1-5; the D gene is possibly TRBD1 (5 bases). The CDR3 spans 15 residues. The V gene lost 3 bases and the J gene lost 5 bases, with 14 bases spanning the gap. CDR1 is LNHDA and CDR2 is SQIVND in the germline V gene (reference sequence). This CDR3 reads CASSIMAGRDQPQHF. CDR3 bases: TGTGCCAGTAGTATCATGGCGGGACGGGATCAGCCCCAGCATTTT.

The J gene is TRBJ1-2, the V gene TRBV10-3, with TRBD1 matching over 7 bases. This CDR3 is 13 amino acids long. The germline V gene encodes CDR1 ENHRY and CDR2 SYGVKD. V was clipped by 4 bases and J by 6 bases; unmatched bases: 5. This CDR3 reads CAISGAGTDGYTF. CDR3 DNA sequence: TGTGCCATCAGTGGCGCCGGGACAGATGGCTACACCTTC.

The rearrangement uses TRBV5-8 and TRBJ1-1; 7 bases line up with TRBD1. The ends lost 2 bases at V and 0 bases at J; junction bases unmatched: 10. The CDR3 spans 17 residues. CDR1 is SGHTS, CDR2 YDEGEE, per germline. The DNA for the CDR3 is TGTGCCAGCAGCTTTGGAGTGACAGGGAGATTGAACACTGAAGCTTTCTTT. Translated, it gives CASSFGVTGRLNTEAFF.

This chain joins TRBV7-9 and TRBJ2-5, with D uncertain. The CDR3 contains 13 residues. V gave up 11 bases and J gave up 2 bases, with 15 bases separating them. The germline gives CDR1 SEHNR, CDR2 FQNEAQ (reference sequence). The CDR3 here is CAVRGTLQETQYF. CDR3 coding DNA: TGTGCCGTTCGAGGAACACTACAAGAGACCCAGTACTTC. Variable domain in full (rest from reference TRBV7-9 and TRBJ2-5): DTGVSQNPRHKITKRGQNVTFRCDPISEHNRLYWYRQTLGQGPEFLTYFQNEAQLEKSRLLSDRFSAERPKGSFSTLEIQRTEQGDSAMYLCAVRGTLQETQYFGPGTRLLVL.

This chain links TRBV5-4 with TRBJ1-4; 7 bases line up with TRBD1. Germline V gives CDR1 SGHNT, CDR2 YYREEE (reference sequence). After removal of 4 bases from V and 8 bases from J, the junction contained 11 bases not matched to a gene. This CDR3 contains 15 residues. This chain's CDR3 is CASSTSGGRREKLFF. DNA for the CDR3: TGTGCCAGCAGCACCTCAGGGGGGCGACGAGAAAAACTGTTTTTT.

The chain is built from TRBV28 and TRBJ1-5; tentatively, D is TRBD1 (6 bases). The CDR3 runs to 15 residues. Per germline, CDR1 MDHEN and CDR2 SYDVKM. Trimming cost V 6 bases and J 9 bases, with 21 bases left between them. The CDR3 DNA is TGTGCCAGCAGCGTCAACACAGGGTTAGGAGGGCCCCAGCATTTT. It is translated as CASSVNTGLGGPQHF.

The chain links TRBV27 to TRBJ2-3, with a possible D match to TRBD1 (5 bases). The CDR3 has 13 residues. Per germline, CDR1 MNHEY and CDR2 SMNVEV (reference sequence). Trimming removed 3 bases from V and 3 bases from J, with 7 bases in between. CDR3 in DNA: TGTGCCAGCAGTTTCAAGGGGACAGATACGCAGTATTTT. It yields the protein CASSFKGTDTQYF.

This clone appeared a few times. The chain couples TRBV3-1 (or the pseudogene TRBV3-2) to TRBJ1-3; D may be TRBD1 (6 bases). Germline V gene sequence: CDR1 LGHDT, CDR2 YNNKEL (reference sequence). This CDR3 comprises 15 residues. Between the trimmed V and J ends, which lost 5 bases and 0 bases, there was a span of 11 bases. The CDR3 spells CASSEGGGSGNTIYF. The CDR3, as DNA: TGTGCCAGCAGCGAAGGGGGGGGCTCTGGAAACACCATATATTTT.

The V call is TRBV7-9, the J call TRBJ2-7, with 8 bases aligning to TRBD1. In germline, CDR1 is SEHNR, CDR2 FQNEAQ (reference sequence). The CDR3 runs 13 residues. Germline trimming cut 5 bases from V and 2 bases from J; bases unmatched to any gene: 2. CDR3 region: CASSLTGAYEQYF. CDR3 DNA sequence: TGTGCCAGCAGCCTGACAGGGGCCTACGAGCAGTACTTC.

This chain connects TRBV12-3 or TRBV12-4 to TRBJ1-4, with a possible D match to TRBD1 (6 bases). The CDR3 sequence is 12 residues long. Trimming cost V 5 bases and J 8 bases, with 9 bases left between them. In nucleotides, the CDR3 is TGTGCCAGCAGTCCCAGGGGAGAAAAACTGTTTTTT. Translation: CASSPRGEKLFF.

The chain carries TRBV9 and TRBJ2-7, with D unclear. This CDR3 spans 16 amino acids. Trimming left V 0 bases short and J 0 bases short, with 13 bases between. The germline CDR1 and CDR2 sequences are SGDLS and YYNGEE. Here the CDR3 DNA reads TGTGCCAGCAGCGTAGATCACGGTCTCGGCTCCTACGAGCAGTACTTC. Its protein product is CASSVDHGLGSYEQYF. The variable domain in full, with the rest retrieved from reference TRBV9 and TRBJ2-7, is DSGVTQTPKHLITATGQRVTLRCSPRSGDLSVYWYQQSLDQGLQFLIQYYNGEERAKGNILERFSAQQFPDLHSELNLSSLELGDSALYFCASSVDHGLGSYEQYFGPGTRLTVT.